This TCR beta chain originates from a study of a mutant IDH1 vaccine in newly diagnosed glioma (dated by TCRdb to 2020 to 2023). Context from the whole study: Patients were given eight vaccinations, in weeks 1, 3, 5, 7, 11, 15, 19 and 23, which matched visits V03 through V10. Prior to enrollment, standard therapy consisting of radiotherapy alone, temozolomide alone, or radiochemotherapy with temozolomide had been administered to patients, with the combination being received by most patients. Of the 30 to 35 patients who were treated, around 62% were male and roughly 38% were female, and the mean age was around 40 years. For exploratory analyses, around 23 treated patients had longitudinal TCRB deep sequencing done wherever samples were available. Six visits were used for peripheral blood collection: V03 (baseline), V05, V07, V10, V12 and V13. Vaccination started 4-6 weeks after radiotherapy alone, or was given together with temozolomide cycles in the groups whose treatment included chemotherapy.

Comment on this clone: Its antigen is unknown. No much larger clone is present one base from it, and per-base qualities are unavailable.

The CDR3 holds 13 amino acids from the cysteine to the phenylalanine. Only the CDR3 portion is preserved as DNA: 39 bases, with reading frame beginning at the first base. CDR1 MNHNS and CDR2 SASEGT are derived from the germline V gene. V lost 7 bases and J lost 6 bases; the stretch between them is 13 bases long. General study outcomes and caveats: Pseudoprogression appeared unrelated to alterations in the top peripheral T cell clonotypes detected by TCRB sequencing. Immune responses induced by the vaccine were seen in about 93% of patients across multiple MHC alleles. Selection of PBMC samples for TCRB deep sequencing was based on availability. The authors noted that analyses of patient blood samples could not be reproduced because of sample limitations.

Explained via the paper, the time point label denotes: week 11, during vaccination. Each vaccine dose, consisting of 300 ug of a 20-mer mutant IDH1 peptide in Montanide, was administered subcutaneously with topical imiquimod. Newly diagnosed WHO grade 3 or 4 IDH1-mutant astrocytomas showing loss of nuclear ATRX were present in the donors. The samples were drawn from NOA16, a multicentre, single-arm, open-label phase I trial in Germany that tested a mutant IDH1 peptide vaccine in humans for the first time. Genomic DNA for TCRB sequencing was extracted from EDTA blood using the DNeasy Blood and Tissue Kit. The method was the immunoSEQ multiplex PCR assay. The hsTCRB Kit was used according to the manufacturer's protocol to amplify rearranged TCR beta chain sequences. Sequencing of TCRB libraries was carried out on an Illumina MiSeq. Per the source publication's procedure: The kit vendor's proprietary platform handled demultiplexing, trimming and gene mapping. TCRdb re-hosts the immuneACCESS table, in-frame sequences only. Its copies lack some clones; in the studies checked, an unresolved V gene accounts for under half of them, and the cause for the rest is not known. V, J and clone size were drawn from that table, and D and trimming were deduced from the DNA. This sample holds 20,000 to 25,000 clones; roughly 85% were observed only once. The ten largest make up about 8.2% of the sample.

The V gene is TRBV6-1 and the J gene is TRBJ2-1; the D assignment is uncertain and may be TRBD1 or TRBD2, with 5 bases supporting each. The sequence was obtained from a man in his forties or fifties with glioma. This material consisted of PBMCs, taken from a glioma patient whose treatment included an IDH1 peptide vaccine. For the CDR3, the sequence is CASTSRGPNEQFF. The sequenced DNA: TGTGCCAGCACCTCACGGGGCCCCAATGAGCAGTTCTTC.